This T cell receptor beta chain was profiled in a study of cytomegalovirus exposure and HLA in healthy donors. The primer mix had 60 Vbeta and 13 Jbeta primers. The method was immunoSEQ multiplex PCR; TCRdb's version includes in-frame clones alone and lacks a portion of them. The sample records 69,000 or so clones, approximately 80% being singletons. Per the germline V gene, CDR1 is KGHSH and CDR2 is LQKENI. V was clipped by 3 bases and J by 7 bases, with 16 bases between them. This CDR3 comprises 14 residues. The TCR originated in a man younger than 35 in good health and CMV-seronegative. What was sequenced was PBMCs. The rearrangement uses TRBV18 and TRBJ2-7; maybe TRBD1 (7 bases). CDR3 nucleotide sequence: TGTGCCAGCTCACCTCGACAGGGTGCGGGAGAGCAGTACTTC. Amino acid sequence: CASSPRQGAGEQYF.